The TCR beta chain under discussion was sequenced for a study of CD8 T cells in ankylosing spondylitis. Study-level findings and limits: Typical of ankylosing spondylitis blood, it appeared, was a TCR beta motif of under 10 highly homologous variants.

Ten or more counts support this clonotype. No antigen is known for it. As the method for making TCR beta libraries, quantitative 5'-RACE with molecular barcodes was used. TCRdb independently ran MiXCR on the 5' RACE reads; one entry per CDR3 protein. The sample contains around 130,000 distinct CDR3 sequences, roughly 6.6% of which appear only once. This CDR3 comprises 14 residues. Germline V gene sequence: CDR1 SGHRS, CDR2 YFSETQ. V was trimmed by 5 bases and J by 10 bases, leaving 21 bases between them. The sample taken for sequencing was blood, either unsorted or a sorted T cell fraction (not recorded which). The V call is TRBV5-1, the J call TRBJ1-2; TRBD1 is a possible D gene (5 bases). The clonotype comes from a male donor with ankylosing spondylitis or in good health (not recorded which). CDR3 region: CASRAGTDGLDYTF. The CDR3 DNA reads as TGCGCCAGCAGGGCTGGGACCGACGGTTTAGACTACACCTTC.